This is a list of T cell receptor beta chains from one sample in a study of T-cell reconstitution after alpha-beta-depleted transplantation in children. In TCRdb, the PCR reads were re-called with MiXCR into one record per CDR3 protein. Among over 85,000 distinct CDR3 sequences listed, around 6% were seen once. The specimen was PBMCs, mostly from graft donor cells, collected 60 days after TCRalphabeta/CD19-depleted stem cell transplant. Every receptor here comes from a female patient between 2 and 15 years old who had a stem cell transplant for Fanconi anemia, so the T cells may come from the graft donor. CDR3s include the opening cysteine and the closing phenylalanine or tryptophan. The D gene is left open where the match is weak. Only some rows state a clone size, as once, few, many or a class for expanded clones.

clone_size j_call v_call d_call cdr3_aa cdr3_nt
NA TRBJ2-3 TRBV29-1 NA CSVGSTDTQYF TGCAGCGTAGGTAGCACAGATACGCAGTATTTT
many TRBJ2-7 TRBV7-3 TRBD1 CASSLITLTGSYEQYF TGTGCCAGCAGCTTAATAACCCTGACAGGGTCCTACGAGCAGTACTTC
many TRBJ2-1 TRBV7-9 TRBD2 CASSSPSGGTKRSSYNEQFF TGTGCCAGCAGCTCTCCTAGCGGGGGGACTAAACGGAGCTCCTACAATGAGCAGTTCTTC
few TRBJ1-4 TRBV7-3 TRBD1 CASSSSGTVTFSTNEKLFF TGTGCCAGCAGCTCAAGCGGGACAGTCACCTTCTCGACTAATGAAAAACTGTTTTTT
many TRBJ2-2 TRBV5-1 NA CASSLDSNTGELFF TGCGCCAGCAGCTTGGACTCGAACACCGGGGAGCTGTTTTTT
NA TRBJ2-3 TRBV29-1 NA CSVEFTSRGSQYF TGCAGCGTTGAATTTACTAGCCGAGGCTCGCAGTATTTT
many TRBJ1-1 TRBV20-1 TRBD1 CSAYRGTEVFF TGCAGTGCTTACAGGGGCACTGAAGTTTTCTTT
few TRBJ1-6 TRBV12-3/TRBV12-4 NA CASSLRGAYNSPLHF TGTGCCAGCAGTTTAAGGGGGGCTTATAATTCACCCCTCCACTTT
many TRBJ2-5 TRBV5-1 TRBD2 CASSLTSGYQETQYF TGCGCCAGCAGCTTGACTAGCGGGTACCAAGAGACCCAGTACTTC
many TRBJ2-7 TRBV10-3 NA CAISEPAREGPLYEQYF TGTGCCATCAGTGAGCCGGCCCGGGAAGGGCCCCTGTACGAGCAGTACTTC
many TRBJ2-5 TRBV11-2 TRBD2 CASSRKAGGWLETQYF TGTGCCAGCAGTCGAAAAGCGGGAGGGTGGCTAGAGACCCAGTACTTC
many TRBJ2-7 TRBV5-1 NA CASSLQTGYEQYF TGCGCCAGCAGCTTGCAGACCGGGTACGAGCAGTACTTC
NA TRBJ2-2 TRBV30 NA CALNKVGDGNTGELFF TGTGCATTGAATAAGGTTGGGGACGGGAACACCGGGGAGCTGTTTTTT
NA TRBJ2-5 TRBV5-1 NA CASSLVGRETQYF TGCGCCAGCAGCTTGGTGGGGCGAGAGACCCAGTACTTC
many TRBJ1-6 TRBV28 NA CASSALGGGVYNSPLHF TGTGCCAGCAGCGCCTTGGGGGGAGGGGTCTATAATTCACCCCTCCACTTT
few TRBJ2-3 TRBV5-1 TRBD1 CASSLDRGNADTQYF TGCGCCAGCAGCTTGGACAGGGGGAATGCAGATACGCAGTATTTT
many TRBJ2-5 TRBV6-5 NA CASSRLSGKETQYF TGTGCCAGCAGTAGGTTATCCGGGAAAGAGACCCAGTACTTC
NA TRBJ1-1 TRBV6-2/TRBV6-3 TRBD1 CASSYKTGGNTEAFF TGTGCCAGCAGTTACAAGACAGGGGGGAACACTGAAGCTTTCTTT
many TRBJ2-3 TRBV29-1 NA CSVDGPRRSTDTQYF TGCAGCGTTGACGGCCCTAGGAGGAGCACAGATACGCAGTATTTT
few TRBJ2-7 TRBV29-1 TRBD1 CSAGTGLYEQYF TGCAGCGCCGGGACAGGGTTGTACGAGCAGTACTTC
many TRBJ2-7 TRBV7-2 NA CASSLGTASYEQYF TGTGCCAGCAGCTTAGGGACAGCTTCCTACGAGCAGTACTTC
NA TRBJ2-2 TRBV4-1 TRBD2 CASSQDMSGGSRELFF TGCGCCAGCAGCCAAGATATGAGCGGGGGGTCCCGGGAGCTGTTTTTT
many TRBJ1-4 TRBV4-2 NA CASSQDPPGMGGLNEKLFF TGTGCCAGCAGCCAAGACCCGCCAGGGATGGGGGGGCTTAATGAAAAACTGTTTTTT
NA TRBJ2-7 TRBV6-6 NA CASSYSVSYEQYF TGTGCCAGCAGTTATTCAGTGTCCTACGAGCAGTACTTC
many TRBJ2-7 TRBV5-5 TRBD2 CASSGGLGTVYEQYF TGTGCCAGCAGCGGGGGACTAGGTACGGTCTACGAGCAGTACTTC
many TRBJ1-1 TRBV2 NA CASSGGLGGEAFF TGTGCCAGCAGTGGAGGTCTGGGGGGAGAAGCTTTCTTT
NA TRBJ2-1 TRBV29-1 TRBD2 CSAKPAGGLLGEQFF TGCAGCGCCAAACCAGCGGGAGGGCTCCTCGGGGAGCAGTTCTTC
few TRBJ1-2 TRBV6-2/TRBV6-3 TRBD1 CASSYAGQGHGYTF TGTGCCAGCAGTTACGCCGGACAGGGGCATGGCTACACCTTC
many TRBJ2-5 TRBV2 TRBD1 CASRDREETQYF TGTGCCAGCAGGGACAGGGAAGAGACCCAGTACTTC
many TRBJ2-2 TRBV12-3/TRBV12-4 NA CASTLAGELFF TGTGCCAGCACCCTAGCCGGGGAGCTGTTTTTT
few TRBJ2-3 TRBV20-1 TRBD2 CSALSGGAGDTQYF TGCAGTGCCCTCAGCGGGGGGGCCGGAGATACGCAGTATTTT
many TRBJ2-2 TRBV7-9 NA CASSLALGNTGELFF TGTGCCAGCAGCTTAGCGCTGGGGAACACCGGGGAGCTGTTTTTT
many TRBJ1-1 TRBV12-3/TRBV12-4 NA CASSFDMNTEAFF TGTGCCAGCAGTTTTGACATGAACACTGAAGCTTTCTTT
many TRBJ2-1 TRBV27 NA CASSWATVGSYNEQFF TGTGCCAGCAGTTGGGCGACAGTGGGCTCCTACAATGAGCAGTTCTTC
NA TRBJ2-3 TRBV6-5 TRBD2 CASSYSRTSGGDTQYF TGTGCCAGCAGTTACTCGAGGACTAGCGGGGGGGATACGCAGTATTTT
many TRBJ1-4 TRBV28 NA CASRQGPGRKLFF TGTGCCAGCAGGCAGGGTCCCGGTCGAAAACTGTTTTTT
many TRBJ1-1 TRBV12-3/TRBV12-4 NA CASSLAQGYFGTEAFF TGTGCCAGCAGTTTAGCACAGGGTTACTTCGGAACTGAAGCTTTCTTT
many TRBJ2-4 TRBV20-1 TRBD2 CSDGLAGTLAKNIQYF TGCAGTGACGGACTAGCGGGAACTCTAGCCAAAAACATTCAGTACTTC
few TRBJ1-2 TRBV5-1 TRBD1 CASSPEGQLNGYTF TGCGCCAGCAGCCCAGAGGGACAGCTTAATGGCTACACCTTC
many TRBJ2-1 TRBV28 TRBD2 CASSFWTSGPYNEQFF TGTGCCAGCAGTTTTTGGACTAGCGGGCCATACAATGAGCAGTTCTTC
NA TRBJ1-5 TRBV2 TRBD1 CASTGTTGGNQPQHF TGTGCCAGCACCGGAACCACAGGGGGCAATCAGCCCCAGCATTTT
many TRBJ2-1 TRBV29-1 NA CSVPPVASPYNEQFF TGCAGCGTACCCCCTGTGGCTAGCCCTTACAATGAGCAGTTCTTC
few TRBJ2-2 TRBV9 TRBD2 CASSVEGLAGFTTTGELFF TGTGCCAGCAGCGTAGAGGGGCTAGCGGGGTTCACGACCACCGGGGAGCTGTTTTTT
many TRBJ2-1 TRBV20-1 NA CSASYNEQFF TGCAGTGCTTCCTACAATGAGCAGTTCTTC